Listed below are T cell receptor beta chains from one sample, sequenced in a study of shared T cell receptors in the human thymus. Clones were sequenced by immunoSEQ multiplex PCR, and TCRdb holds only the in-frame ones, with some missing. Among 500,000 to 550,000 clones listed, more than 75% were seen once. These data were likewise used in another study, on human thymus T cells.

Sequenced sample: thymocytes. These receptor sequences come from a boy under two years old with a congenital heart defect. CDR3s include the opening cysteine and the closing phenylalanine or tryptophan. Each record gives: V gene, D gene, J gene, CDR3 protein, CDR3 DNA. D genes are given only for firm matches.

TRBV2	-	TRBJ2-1	CASTIVKLPTHEQFF	TGTGCCAGCACCATCGTCAAATTACCAACTCATGAGCAGTTCTTC
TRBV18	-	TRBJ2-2	CASSLELVRGELFF	TGTGCCAGCTCACTTGAACTAGTACGCGGGGAGCTGTTTTTT
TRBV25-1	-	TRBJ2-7	CASSELKRVGVHEQYF	TGTGCCAGCAGTGAATTAAAGCGGGTCGGGGTCCACGAGCAGTACTTC
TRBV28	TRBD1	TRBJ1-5	CASSPYRGVRQQPQHF	TGTGCCAGCAGTCCCTACAGGGGGGTACGTCAGCAGCCCCAGCATTTT
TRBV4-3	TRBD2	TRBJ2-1	CASSQEPSGRYNEQFF	TGCGCCAGCAGCCAAGAACCTAGCGGGAGGTACAATGAGCAGTTCTTC
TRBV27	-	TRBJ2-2	CASSSRGTQLTGELFF	TGTGCCAGCAGTTCAAGGGGTACCCAACTCACCGGGGAGCTGTTTTTT
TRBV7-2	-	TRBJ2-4	CASSFIAKNIQYF	TGTGCCAGCAGCTTCATAGCCAAAAACATTCAGTACTTC
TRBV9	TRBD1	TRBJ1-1	CASSFRDGTGAEAFF	TGTGCCAGCAGCTTCCGAGATGGGACAGGGGCTGAAGCTTTCTTT
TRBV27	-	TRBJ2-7	CASMGGWYEQYF	TGTGCCAGCATGGGGGGTTGGTACGAGCAGTACTTC
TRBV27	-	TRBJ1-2	CASSSQTGVGEYGYTF	TGTGCCAGCAGTTCCCAGACAGGTGTCGGGGAGTATGGCTACACCTTC
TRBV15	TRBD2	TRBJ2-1	CATSPLVAPGTTGNEQFF	TGTGCCACCAGCCCCCTGGTGGCCCCCGGGACTACCGGCAATGAGCAGTTCTTC
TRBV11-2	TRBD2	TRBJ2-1	CASSLDLWLAGYNEQFF	TGTGCCAGCAGCTTAGATCTATGGCTAGCGGGGTACAATGAGCAGTTCTTC
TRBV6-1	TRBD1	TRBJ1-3	CASTGQGAGGNTIYF	TGTGCCAGCACCGGACAGGGGGCTGGTGGAAACACCATATATTTT
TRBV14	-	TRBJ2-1	CASSQVPPWGQQGDNEQFF	TGTGCCAGCAGCCAAGTTCCCCCGTGGGGGCAGCAGGGTGACAATGAGCAGTTCTTC
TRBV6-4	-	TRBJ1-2	CASSDHSGNRATGYGYTF	TGTGCCAGCAGTGACCATTCGGGGAATCGCGCTACCGGCTATGGCTACACCTTC
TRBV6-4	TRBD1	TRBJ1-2	CDGCNERAGGGNGYTF	TGTGACGGATGTAACGAGAGGGCAGGGGGCGGAAATGGCTACACCTTC
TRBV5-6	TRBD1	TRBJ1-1	CASRPGGENTEAFF	TGTGCCAGCAGGCCAGGGGGTGAGAACACTGAAGCTTTCTTT